The 9 T cell receptor beta chains listed next were all sequenced from one sample in a study of CD8+ T cells in alopecia areata. Extraction and reverse transcription of RNA yielded cDNA as the sequencing template. Generated by immunoSEQ multiplex PCR, the TCRdb table keeps only in-frame clones and is missing some. The sample records roughly 150,000 clones, around half being singletons. Stated treatment: oral pan-JAK inhibitor, 5-10 mg twice daily. The sequencing here drew on CD8+ T cells sorted from blood, taken at week 4, from a patient treated with tofacitinib. Receptor source: a human donor with alopecia areata.

V is TRBV29-1 and J is TRBJ2-2; the D gene is possibly TRBD2 (5 bases). In germline, CDR1 is SQVTM, CDR2 ANQGSEA. CDR3 length: 12 residues. Deletions cut 4 bases from V and 4 bases from J, with 7 bases between. The CDR3 spells CSVVDSTGELFF. The CDR3 DNA reads as TGCAGCGTTGTGGACTCCACCGGGGAGCTGTTTTTT.

This clone was detected once. The chain combines TRBV10-3 with TRBJ1-1, with no clear D. Germline V gene sequence: CDR1 ENHRY, CDR2 SYGVKD. The CDR3 has 15 residues. V was clipped by 2 bases and J by 1 base, with 11 bases between them. CDR3 amino acids: CAISEPGKWNTEAFF. CDR3 sequence (DNA): TGTGCCATCAGTGAGCCGGGGAAATGGAACACTGAAGCTTTCTTT.

The chain links TRBV9 to TRBJ2-3; D uncertain. The CDR3 covers 12 residues. Looked up from germline, CDR1 is SGDLS and CDR2 is YYNGEE. The V and J ends lost 4 bases and 2 bases respectively, with 5 bases between them. The CDR3 spells CASSSFTDTQYF. In DNA, the CDR3 is TGTGCCAGCAGCTCGTTCACAGATACGCAGTATTTT.

This sequence joins TRBV30 and TRBJ2-1; D may be TRBD1 (6 bases). The CDR3 runs to 14 residues. CDR1 and CDR2 (germline): GTSNPN, SVGIG (reference sequence). Trimming pared 1 base from V and 4 bases from J, leaving 11 bases between. CDR3 loop: CAWSDTGSYNEQFF. As DNA, the CDR3 is TGTGCCTGGAGTGATACAGGGAGTTACAATGAGCAGTTCTTC.

This clone was counted a few times. J is TRBJ1-2 and V is TRBV10-3, with TRBD1 identical over 7 bases. V shed 5 bases, J shed 7 bases, and the junction held 7 bases outside the gene matches. Germline lookup yields CDR1 ENHRY and CDR2 SYGVKD. This CDR3 contains 13 residues. As DNA, the CDR3 is TGTGCCATCAGTTCCGACAGGGCGGTTGGCTACACCTTC. Protein sequence: CAISSDRAVGYTF.

This clone appeared a few times. This chain links TRBV13 with TRBJ1-1; 7 nucleotides match TRBD1. CDR3 length: 15 residues. Trimming removed 0 bases from V and 1 base from J; junction bases left unmatched: 2. Germline V lookup: CDR1 PRHDT, CDR2 FYEKMQ (reference sequence). For the CDR3, the DNA is TGTGCCAGCAGCTTAGGGGCAGGGGGGAACACTGAAGCTTTCTTT. It encodes CASSLGAGGNTEAFF.

A single count supports this clone. This chain links TRBV30 with TRBJ1-5, with D tentatively TRBD1 (5 bases). CDR3 length: 14 amino acids. V lost 2 bases and J 0 bases, leaving 8 bases between the germline ends. Germline lookup yields CDR1 GTSNPN and CDR2 SVGIG (reference sequence). The CDR3 DNA reads as TGTGCCTGGAGTTTGACAGATAGCAATCAGCCCCAGCATTTT. Translating it yields CAWSLTDSNQPQHF.

The chain has TRBV12-5 and TRBJ1-5; 7 nucleotides line up with TRBD1. CDR3 length: 18 residues. Germline V gives CDR1 LGHNT, CDR2 FRNRAP. J was trimmed by 2 bases and V by 8 bases; bases with no gene match: 18. DNA of the CDR3: TGTGCTAGTCGCGGGGCAGGGGGAAGATTTTTGGGCAATCAGCCCCAGCATTTT. This sequence encodes CASRGAGGRFLGNQPQHF.

This chain uses TRBV5-8 with TRBJ1-2; D is perhaps TRBD1 (5 bases). Trimming pared 5 bases from V and 4 bases from J, leaving 9 bases between. The CDR3 is 12 residues long. Germline V gives CDR1 SGHTS, CDR2 YDEGEE. In nucleotides, the CDR3 is TGTGCCAGCAGACAGGATATCTATGGCTACACCTTC. The encoded protein is CASRQDIYGYTF.